Shown below are 5 T cell receptor beta chains from a single sample sequenced in a study of T cells in localized non-small cell lung cancer. Data came from immunoSEQ multiplex PCR; TCRdb stores just in-frame clones and leaves some out. This sample carries over 70,000 clones, approximately 91% of them seen once, and the ten largest clones take about 4%. The input for sequencing was PBMCs, taken before any cancer treatment. The receptors were gathered from a woman aged 35-75 years with stage II squamous cell lung carcinoma.

The chain employs TRBV2 and TRBJ2-1, with 12 nucleotides matching TRBD2. CDR1 and CDR2 (germline): SNHLY, FYNNEI. The V gene end was trimmed by 6 bases and the J gene end by 4 bases; junction bases not matched to a gene: 7. The CDR3 has 16 residues. The chain's CDR3 is CASRRTLAGGYNEQFF. DNA of the CDR3: TGTGCCAGCAGGAGGACTCTAGCGGGAGGGTACAATGAGCAGTTCTTC.

The gene calls are TRBV15 and TRBJ1-3, with D unclear. V was cut by 8 bases and J by 0 bases, with 23 bases left in between. Germline V gives CDR1 LNHNV, CDR2 YYDKDF (reference sequence). This CDR3 contains 18 residues. CDR3 DNA sequence: TGTGCCACCCCCGAAAGGGAAATCTCCCCGGTCTCTGGAAACACCATATATTTT. Its protein product is CATPEREISPVSGNTIYF.

The J gene is TRBJ2-2, the V gene TRBV28; no clear D gene. CDR1 and CDR2 (germline): MDHEN, SYDVKM. V lost 8 bases, J lost 1 base, and 8 bases lay in between. This CDR3 contains 13 residues. DNA of the CDR3: TGTGCCAGCTGGGCCGGGAACACCGGGGAGCTGTTTTTT. Encoded protein: CASWAGNTGELFF.

The chain employs TRBV6-6 and TRBJ2-3; a possible D gene is TRBD1 (5 bases). CDR1 is MNHNY and CDR2 is SVGAGI in the germline V gene (reference sequence). Trimming shortened V by 4 bases and J by 2 bases, and 13 bases separated the two germline ends. This CDR3 region has 15 residues. The CDR3 region is CASSSPQGFTDTQYF. In nucleotides, the CDR3 is TGTGCCAGCAGTTCCCCGCAGGGATTCACAGATACGCAGTATTTT.

This sequence joins TRBV5-1 and TRBJ2-7; tentative D call: TRBD1 (5 bases). With 0 bases removed from V and 3 bases from J, the gap between germline ends came to 7 bases. The CDR3 runs 13 residues. Germline V gene lookup returns CDR1 SGHRS and CDR2 YFSETQ. CDR3 sequence reads: CASSLEGIYEQYF. CDR3 nucleotide sequence: TGCGCCAGCAGCTTGGAGGGGATCTACGAGCAGTACTTC.